The 19 T cell receptor beta chains reported below all come from one sample, sequenced in a study of T-cell reconstitution after alpha-beta-depleted transplantation in children. Preparing the TCRbeta library involved the use of unique molecular identifiers. One entry per CDR3 protein, called by TCRdb with MiXCR from the PCR reads. The sample lists over 85,000 distinct CDR3 sequences; 6% were seen once. The starting material was PBMCs, mostly from graft donor cells, obtained 60 days after TCRalphabeta/CD19-depleted stem cell transplant. All receptors derive from a female patient between 2 and 15 years old who had a stem cell transplant for Fanconi anemia, so the T cells may come from the graft donor.

CDR3 protein: CATSRDRSGQGNQPQHF. In nucleotides, the CDR3 is TGTGCCACCAGCAGAGATCGGTCGGGGCAGGGCAATCAGCCCCAGCATTTT. This sequence joins TRBV15 and TRBJ1-5; D may be TRBD1 (5 bases). Germline-derived CDR1 and CDR2 are LNHNV and YYDKDF (reference sequence). Trimming took 0 bases from V and 2 from J, leaving 14 bases between them. There are 17 residues in the CDR3.

This clonotype has at least ten counts. V usage is TRBV7-2 and J usage is TRBJ2-5; D is unresolved. Trimming removed 5 bases from V and 7 bases from J, with 11 bases in between. CDR1 and CDR2 from the germline V gene are SGHTA and FQGNSA. There are 12 residues in the CDR3. CDR3: CASSADWGTQYF. CDR3 sequence (DNA): TGTGCCAGCAGCGCCGACTGGGGGACCCAGTACTTC.

This clonotype appeared many times. The gene calls are TRBV29-1 and TRBJ2-3, with a tentative D call TRBD2 (7 bases). CDR1 and CDR2 (germline): SQVTM, ANQGSEA. V was clipped by 3 bases and J by 2 bases, with 18 bases between them. The CDR3 spans 16 residues. CDR3: CSVEGGPTITTDTQYF. For the CDR3, the DNA is TGCAGCGTTGAGGGGGGGCCCACCATCACCACAGATACGCAGTATTTT.

The CDR3 reads CSARSTNSGANVLTF. DNA for the CDR3: TGCAGTGCTAGATCAACGAACTCTGGGGCCAACGTCCTGACTTTC. This chain connects TRBV20-1 to TRBJ2-6, with D unresolved. Germline V gene sequence: CDR1 DFQATT, CDR2 SNEGSKA (reference sequence). The V end was cut by 2 bases, the J end by 0 bases, with 8 bases between. The CDR3 covers 15 residues.

At least ten counts were recorded for this clonotype. The V and J genes are TRBV3-1 and TRBJ2-1; D remains ambiguous. Trimming took 3 bases from V and 9 from J, leaving 12 bases between them. CDR3 length equals 13 residues. The V gene's germline CDR1 is LGHDT and CDR2 YNNKEL (reference sequence). The CDR3 here is CASSQSNKGEQFF. The CDR3 DNA follows: TGTGCCAGCAGCCAGTCTAATAAGGGTGAGCAGTTCTTC.

The table lists this clonotype with a few counts. This rearrangement joins TRBV3-1 to TRBJ2-2; 9 nucleotides align to TRBD2. CDR3 size: 15 residues. Germline-derived CDR1 and CDR2 are LGHDT and YNNKEL (reference sequence). V shed 4 bases and J 5 bases; nucleotides not matched to a gene: 5. In nucleotides, the CDR3 is TGTGCCAGCAGCCTAACTAGCGGGTGGACCGGGGAGCTGTTTTTT. As protein: CASSLTSGWTGELFF.

This clonotype was observed many times. This chain uses TRBV12-3 or TRBV12-4 with TRBJ1-1; no reliable D call. V was trimmed by 3 bases and J by 2 bases, leaving 7 bases between them. This CDR3 comprises 13 residues. In nucleotides, the CDR3 is TGTGCCAGCAGTTTGGACCATAACACTGAAGCTTTCTTT. Residues: CASSLDHNTEAFF.

This chain links TRBV5-1 with TRBJ2-7; 10 bases agree with TRBD2. The CDR3 runs 17 residues. The V gene end was trimmed by 2 bases and the J gene end by 1 base; junction bases not matched to a gene: 9. From germline, CDR1 is SGHRS and CDR2 YFSETQ. The CDR3 DNA follows: TGCGCCAGCAGCTTCGGACTAGCGGCCCCGGAGTCCTACGAGCAGTACTTC. Residues: CASSFGLAAPESYEQYF.

V and J are TRBV7-2 and TRBJ2-7; 10 bases are a match to TRBD1. This CDR3 has 17 amino acids. CDR1 is SGHTA, CDR2 FQGNSA, per germline. The junction had 10 bases not matched to a gene; V was cut back by 5 bases and J by 0 bases. The CDR3 DNA reads TGTGCCAGCAGCGCACACCGGGACAGGGGCTTCTCCTACGAGCAGTACTTC. Translation gives CASSAHRDRGFSYEQYF.

The rearrangement joins TRBV7-6 to TRBJ2-1; D uncertain. This CDR3 is built from 17 residues. Germline-derived CDR1 and CDR2 are SGHVS and FNYEAQ. The germline V and J ends were trimmed by 0 bases and 3 bases, with 15 bases remaining between them. The CDR3 region is CASSLARPLGHYNEQFF. In DNA, the CDR3 is TGTGCCAGCAGCTTAGCGAGACCCTTAGGGCACTACAATGAGCAGTTCTTC.

The chain joins TRBV27 to TRBJ2-3; either TRBD1 or TRBD2 may supply D (5 bases each). V lost 6 bases to trimming and J lost 3 bases, with 10 bases between them. This CDR3 spans 13 amino acids. The germline CDR1 and CDR2 sequences are MNHEY and SMNVEV (reference sequence). The CDR3 nucleotides read TGTGCCAGCAGCCGGGGCTCTACAGATACGCAGTATTTT. Protein sequence: CASSRGSTDTQYF.

This clonotype was seen repeatedly, ten times or more. The V call is TRBV20-1, the J call TRBJ2-7, with D uncertain. Germline lookup yields CDR1 DFQATT and CDR2 SNEGSKA (reference sequence). This CDR3 comprises 13 residues. The V end was cut by 1 base, the J end by 0 bases, with 7 bases between. The CDR3 DNA sequence: TGCAGTGCTAGAGTCCCGAGCTCCTACGAGCAGTACTTC. It encodes CSARVPSSYEQYF.

The chain recombines TRBV18 with TRBJ2-2; possible D gene TRBD2, 5 bases. The CDR3 is 16 residues long. V gave up 6 bases and J gave up 0 bases, with 14 bases separating them. Germline CDR1 is KGHSH and CDR2 is LQKENI. The CDR3 DNA reads TGTGCCAGCTCCCGGTTCGGGGATGCGAACACCGGGGAGCTGTTTTTT. Translated: CASSRFGDANTGELFF.

The V and J genes are TRBV20-1 and TRBJ1-5, with 12 bases lining up with TRBD1. This CDR3 region has 14 residues. Looked up from germline, CDR1 is DFQATT and CDR2 is SNEGSKA (reference sequence). V shed 3 bases, J shed 8 bases, and the junction held 5 bases outside the gene matches. Here the CDR3 DNA reads TGCAGTGCTAGTCCGGGACAGGGGGCAGAGCCCCAGCATTTT. Encoded protein: CSASPGQGAEPQHF.

At least ten counts were recorded for this clonotype. This sequence joins TRBV6-5 and TRBJ2-3; D may be TRBD2 (5 bases). CDR1 and CDR2 from the germline V gene are MNHEY and SVGAGI. The CDR3 totals 15 residues. V dropped 6 bases and J dropped 2 bases, with 15 bases sitting between them. In nucleotides, the CDR3 is TGTGCCAGCAGCCGGTATAGGGAGTTCACAGATACGCAGTATTTT. It is translated as CASSRYREFTDTQYF.

This clonotype was seen many times. The chain uses TRBV11-3 and TRBJ2-2; possibly TRBD1 for D (6 bases). Trimming pared 9 bases from V and 7 bases from J, leaving 15 bases between. CDR3 size: 13 residues. The germline V gene has CDR1 SGHNT and CDR2 YENEEA. CDR3 nucleotide sequence: TGTGCCAGTCGCAGGGGCACAGGCGGGGAGCTGTTTTTT. It translates to CASRRGTGGELFF.

This clonotype has at least ten counts. The V and J genes are TRBV18 and TRBJ2-3, with 8 bases matching TRBD2. The trim removed 5 bases at V and 3 bases at J, leaving 10 bases unmatched. CDR3 size: 16 residues. Germline assignment: CDR1 KGHSH and CDR2 LQKENI. CDR3 coding DNA: TGTGCCAGCTCATCCCTAGCGGGTGGTATTACAGATACGCAGTATTTT. This sequence encodes CASSSLAGGITDTQYF. The entire variable domain, with the rest obtained from reference TRBV18 and TRBJ2-3, is as follows: NAGVMQNPRHLVRRRGQEARLRCSPMKGHSHVYWYRQLPEEGLKFMVYLQKENIIDESGMPKERFSAEFPKEGPSILRIQQVVRGDSAAYFCASSSLAGGITDTQYFGPGTRLTVL.

The table lists this clonotype with many counts. CDR3 in amino acids: CASSLGGSGQETQYF. Written as DNA, the CDR3 is TGTGCCAGCAGCTTGGGGGGTAGCGGGCAAGAGACCCAGTACTTC. This rearrangement joins TRBV7-2 to TRBJ2-5; TRBD2 matches at 7 bases. Losses at the gene ends were 3 bases for V and 2 bases for J; bases not matched to a gene: 6. The CDR3 contains 15 residues. Germline loops: CDR1 SGHTA, CDR2 FQGNSA.

At least ten counts were recorded for this clonotype. This chain connects TRBV12-3 or TRBV12-4 to TRBJ2-7; 8 bases match TRBD2. There are 14 residues in the CDR3. Germline trimming cut 6 bases from V and 6 bases from J; bases unmatched to any gene: 10. CDR3 protein: CASSPTGTRFEQYF. For the CDR3, the DNA is TGTGCCAGCAGCCCGACCGGGACTAGGTTCGAGCAGTACTTC.